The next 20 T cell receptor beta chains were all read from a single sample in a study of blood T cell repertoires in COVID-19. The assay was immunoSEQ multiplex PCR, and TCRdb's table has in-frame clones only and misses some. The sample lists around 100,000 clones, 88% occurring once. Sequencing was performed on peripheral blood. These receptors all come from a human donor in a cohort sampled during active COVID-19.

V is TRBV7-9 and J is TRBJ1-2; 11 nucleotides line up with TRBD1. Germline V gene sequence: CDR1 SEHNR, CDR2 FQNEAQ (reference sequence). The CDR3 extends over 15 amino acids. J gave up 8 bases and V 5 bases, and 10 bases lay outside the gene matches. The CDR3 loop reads CASSLRQGQGGGYTF. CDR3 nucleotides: TGTGCCAGCAGCCTACGTCAGGGACAGGGGGGCGGCTACACCTTC.

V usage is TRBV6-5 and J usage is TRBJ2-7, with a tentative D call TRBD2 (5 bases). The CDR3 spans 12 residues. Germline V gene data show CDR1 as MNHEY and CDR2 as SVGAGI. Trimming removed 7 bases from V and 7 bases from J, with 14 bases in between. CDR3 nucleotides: TGTGCCAGCACCCCCGGGGAAGGAGAGCAGTACTTC. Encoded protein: CASTPGEGEQYF.

The DNA of the CDR3 is TGTGCCGGATGGGGGCGCCGCGAGCAGTACTTC. Its translation is CAGWGRREQYF. The chain joins TRBV6-7 to TRBJ2-7; D is perhaps TRBD1 (6 bases). TRBV6-7 is classed as an ORF, of uncertain function. CDR3 size: 11 residues. Trimming took off 11 bases at V and 6 bases at J, with 14 bases between the two ends.

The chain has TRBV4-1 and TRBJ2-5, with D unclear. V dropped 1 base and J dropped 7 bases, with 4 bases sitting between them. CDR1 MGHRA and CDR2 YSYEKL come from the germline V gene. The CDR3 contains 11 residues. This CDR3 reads CASSQAGTQYF. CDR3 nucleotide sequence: TGCGCCAGCAGCCAAGCCGGGACCCAGTACTTC.

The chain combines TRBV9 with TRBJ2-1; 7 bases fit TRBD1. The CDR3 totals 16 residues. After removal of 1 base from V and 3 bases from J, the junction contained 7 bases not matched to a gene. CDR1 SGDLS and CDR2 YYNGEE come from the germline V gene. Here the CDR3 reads CASSVIGTGDYNEQFF. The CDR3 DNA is TGTGCCAGCAGCGTAATCGGCACAGGGGACTACAATGAGCAGTTCTTC.

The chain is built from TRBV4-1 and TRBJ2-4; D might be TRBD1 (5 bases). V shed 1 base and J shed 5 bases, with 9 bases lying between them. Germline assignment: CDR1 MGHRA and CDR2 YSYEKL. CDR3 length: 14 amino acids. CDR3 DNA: TGCGCCAGCAGCCAAGGCAGGGCCCAAAACATTCAGTACTTC. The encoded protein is CASSQGRAQNIQYF.

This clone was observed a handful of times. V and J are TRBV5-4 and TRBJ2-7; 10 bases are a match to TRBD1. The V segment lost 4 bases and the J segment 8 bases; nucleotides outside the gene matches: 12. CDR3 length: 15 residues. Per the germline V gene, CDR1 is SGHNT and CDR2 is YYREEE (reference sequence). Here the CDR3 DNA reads TGTGCCAGCAGCGAGTCCGGGACAGGGGCCACTAAGCAGTACTTC. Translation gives CASSESGTGATKQYF.

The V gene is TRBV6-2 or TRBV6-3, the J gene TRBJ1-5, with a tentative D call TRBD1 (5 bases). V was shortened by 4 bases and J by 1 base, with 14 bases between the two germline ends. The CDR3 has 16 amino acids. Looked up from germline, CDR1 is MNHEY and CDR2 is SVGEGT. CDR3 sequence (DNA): TGTGCCAGCAGTTCCCTTAGGGAGGGGAGCAATCAGCCCCAGCATTTT. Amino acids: CASSSLREGSNQPQHF.

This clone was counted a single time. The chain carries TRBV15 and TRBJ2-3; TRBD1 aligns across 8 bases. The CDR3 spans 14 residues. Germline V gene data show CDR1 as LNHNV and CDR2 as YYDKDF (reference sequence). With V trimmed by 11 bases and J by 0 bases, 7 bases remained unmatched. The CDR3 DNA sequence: TGTGCCGCTAAACGGACAGGGAGCACAGATACGCAGTATTTT. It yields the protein CAAKRTGSTDTQYF. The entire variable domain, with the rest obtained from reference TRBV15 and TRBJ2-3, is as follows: DAMVIQNPRYQVTQFGKPVTLSCSQTLNHNVMYWYQQKSSQAPKLLFHYYDKDFNNEADTPDNFQSRRPNTSFCFLDIRSPGLGDTAMYLCAAKRTGSTDTQYFGPGTRLTVL.

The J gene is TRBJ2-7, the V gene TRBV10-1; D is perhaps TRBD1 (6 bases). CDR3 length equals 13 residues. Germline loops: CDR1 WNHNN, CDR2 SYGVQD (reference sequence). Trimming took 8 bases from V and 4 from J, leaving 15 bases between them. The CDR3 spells CASSKGGRYEQYF. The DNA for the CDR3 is TGCGCCAGCTCCAAAGGGGGACGGTACGAGCAGTACTTC.

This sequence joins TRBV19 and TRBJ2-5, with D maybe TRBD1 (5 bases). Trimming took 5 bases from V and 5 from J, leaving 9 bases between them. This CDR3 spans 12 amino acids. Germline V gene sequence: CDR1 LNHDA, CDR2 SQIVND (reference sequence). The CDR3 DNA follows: TGTGCCAGTAGTCCGTCAGGGGAGACCCAGTACTTC. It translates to CASSPSGETQYF.

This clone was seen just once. CDR3 sequence: CASSLRLAGGMDTQYF. CDR3 nucleotides: TGTGCCAGCAGCTTGCGACTAGCGGGGGGGATGGATACGCAGTATTTT. The chain carries TRBV7-2 and TRBJ2-3; 14 nucleotides agree with TRBD2. The CDR3 consists of 16 residues. Trimming took 3 bases from V and 6 from J; bases not matched to a gene: 5. CDR1 and CDR2 from the germline V gene are SGHTA and FQGNSA.

This CDR3 is CASSQDLSTNEKLFF. CDR3 DNA: TGTGCCAGCAGCCAAGATCTTTCAACTAATGAAAAACTGTTTTTT. The chain has TRBV3-1 (or the pseudogene TRBV3-2) and TRBJ1-4; no definite D call. Germline assignment: CDR1 LGHDT and CDR2 YNNKEL (reference sequence). Trimming stripped 0 bases from V and 0 bases from J, with 5 bases between. This CDR3 region has 15 residues.

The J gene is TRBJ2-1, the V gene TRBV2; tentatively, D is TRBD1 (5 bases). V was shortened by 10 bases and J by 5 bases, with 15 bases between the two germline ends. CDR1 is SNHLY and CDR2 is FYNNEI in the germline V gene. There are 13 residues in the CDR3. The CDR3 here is CATRWGFNNEQFF. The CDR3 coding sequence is TGTGCCACCAGATGGGGCTTTAACAATGAGCAGTTCTTC.

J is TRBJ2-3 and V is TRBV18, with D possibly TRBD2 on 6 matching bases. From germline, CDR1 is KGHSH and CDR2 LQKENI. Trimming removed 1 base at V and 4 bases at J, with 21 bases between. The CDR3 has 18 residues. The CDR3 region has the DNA TGTGCCAGCTCACCACTACCAACGGCGGGGCGTCCCTCAGATACGCAGTATTTT. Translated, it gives CASSPLPTAGRPSDTQYF.

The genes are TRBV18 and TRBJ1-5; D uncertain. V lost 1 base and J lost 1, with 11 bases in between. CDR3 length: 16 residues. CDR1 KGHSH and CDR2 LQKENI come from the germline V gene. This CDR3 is CASSPLRVGSNQPQHF. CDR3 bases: TGTGCCAGCTCACCACTGAGGGTCGGCAGCAATCAGCCCCAGCATTTT.

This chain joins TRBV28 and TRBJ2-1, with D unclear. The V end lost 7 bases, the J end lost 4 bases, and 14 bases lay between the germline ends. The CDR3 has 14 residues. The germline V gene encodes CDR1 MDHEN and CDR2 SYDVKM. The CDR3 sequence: CASNLAHRYNEQFF. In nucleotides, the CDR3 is TGTGCCAGCAACCTCGCCCACAGATACAATGAGCAGTTCTTC. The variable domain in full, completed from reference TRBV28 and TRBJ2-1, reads DVKVTQSSRYLVKRTGEKVFLECVQDMDHENMFWYRQDPGLGLRLIYFSYDVKMKEKGDIPEGYSVSREKKERFSLILESASTNQTSMYLCASNLAHRYNEQFFGPGTRLTVL.

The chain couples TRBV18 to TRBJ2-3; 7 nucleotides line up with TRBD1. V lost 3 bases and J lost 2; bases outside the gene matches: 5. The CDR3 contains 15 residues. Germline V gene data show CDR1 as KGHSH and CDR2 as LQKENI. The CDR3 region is CASSPRDRLTDTQYF. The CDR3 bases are TGTGCCAGCTCACCCCGGGACAGACTCACAGATACGCAGTATTTT.

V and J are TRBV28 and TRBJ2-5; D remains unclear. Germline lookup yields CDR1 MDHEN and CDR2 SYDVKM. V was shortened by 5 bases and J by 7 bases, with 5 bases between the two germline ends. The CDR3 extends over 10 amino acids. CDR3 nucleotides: TGTGCCAGCAGTGGGCGGACCCAGTACTTC. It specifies CASSGRTQYF.

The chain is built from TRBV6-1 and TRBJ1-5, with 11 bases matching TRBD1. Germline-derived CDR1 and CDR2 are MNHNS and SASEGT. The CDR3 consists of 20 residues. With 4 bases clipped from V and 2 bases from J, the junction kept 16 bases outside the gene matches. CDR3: CASSGRKTGTGGFRNQPQHF. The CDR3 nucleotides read TGTGCCAGCAGTGGGAGAAAGACCGGGACAGGGGGTTTTCGCAATCAGCCCCAGCATTTT.